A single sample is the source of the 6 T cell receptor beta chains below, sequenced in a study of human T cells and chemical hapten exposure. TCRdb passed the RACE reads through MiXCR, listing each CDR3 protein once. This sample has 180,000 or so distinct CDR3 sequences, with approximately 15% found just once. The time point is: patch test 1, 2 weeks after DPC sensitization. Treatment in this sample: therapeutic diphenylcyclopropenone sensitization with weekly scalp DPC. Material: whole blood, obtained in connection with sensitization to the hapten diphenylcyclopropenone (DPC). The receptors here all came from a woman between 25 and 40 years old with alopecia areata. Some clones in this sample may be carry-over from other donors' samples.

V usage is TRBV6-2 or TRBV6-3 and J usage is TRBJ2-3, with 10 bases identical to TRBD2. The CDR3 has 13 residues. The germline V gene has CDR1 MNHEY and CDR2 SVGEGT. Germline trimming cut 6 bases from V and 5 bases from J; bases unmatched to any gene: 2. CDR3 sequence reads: CASSLAGEDTQYF. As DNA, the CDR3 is TGTGCCAGCAGCCTAGCGGGAGAAGATACGCAGTATTTT.

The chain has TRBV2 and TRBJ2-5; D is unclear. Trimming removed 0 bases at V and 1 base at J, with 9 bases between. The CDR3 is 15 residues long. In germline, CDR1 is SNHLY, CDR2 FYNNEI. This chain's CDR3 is CASSEALHLQETQYF. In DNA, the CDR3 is TGTGCCAGCAGTGAAGCGCTTCACCTCCAAGAGACCCAGTACTTC.

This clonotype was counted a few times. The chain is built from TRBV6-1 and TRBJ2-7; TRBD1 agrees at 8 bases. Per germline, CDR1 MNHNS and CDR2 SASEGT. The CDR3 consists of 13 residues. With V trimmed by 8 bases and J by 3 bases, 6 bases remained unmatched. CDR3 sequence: CASGKDRGYEQYF. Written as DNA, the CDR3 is TGTGCCAGCGGCAAAGACAGGGGCTACGAGCAGTACTTC.

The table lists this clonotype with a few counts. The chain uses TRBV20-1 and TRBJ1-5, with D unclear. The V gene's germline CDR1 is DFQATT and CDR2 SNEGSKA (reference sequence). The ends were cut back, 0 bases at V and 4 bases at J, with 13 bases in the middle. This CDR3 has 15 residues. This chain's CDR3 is CSARDQLRGNQPQHF. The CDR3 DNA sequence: TGCAGTGCTAGAGATCAGCTCCGAGGGAATCAGCCCCAGCATTTT.

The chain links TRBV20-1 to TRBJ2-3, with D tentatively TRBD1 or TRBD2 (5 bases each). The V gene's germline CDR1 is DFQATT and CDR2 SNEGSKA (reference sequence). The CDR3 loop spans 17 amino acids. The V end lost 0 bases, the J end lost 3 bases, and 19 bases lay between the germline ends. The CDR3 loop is CSARDIGTPQLTDTQYF. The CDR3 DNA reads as TGCAGTGCTAGAGATATAGGGACCCCTCAATTGACAGATACGCAGTATTTT.

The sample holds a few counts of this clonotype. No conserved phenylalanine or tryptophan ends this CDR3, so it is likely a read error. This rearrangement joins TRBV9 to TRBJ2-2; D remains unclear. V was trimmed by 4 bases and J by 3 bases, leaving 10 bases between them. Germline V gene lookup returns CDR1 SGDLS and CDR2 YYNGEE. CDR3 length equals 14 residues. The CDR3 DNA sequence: TGTGCCAGCAGCCCCTGGGTGGACACCGGGGAGCTGTTTCTT. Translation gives CASSPWVDTGELFL.